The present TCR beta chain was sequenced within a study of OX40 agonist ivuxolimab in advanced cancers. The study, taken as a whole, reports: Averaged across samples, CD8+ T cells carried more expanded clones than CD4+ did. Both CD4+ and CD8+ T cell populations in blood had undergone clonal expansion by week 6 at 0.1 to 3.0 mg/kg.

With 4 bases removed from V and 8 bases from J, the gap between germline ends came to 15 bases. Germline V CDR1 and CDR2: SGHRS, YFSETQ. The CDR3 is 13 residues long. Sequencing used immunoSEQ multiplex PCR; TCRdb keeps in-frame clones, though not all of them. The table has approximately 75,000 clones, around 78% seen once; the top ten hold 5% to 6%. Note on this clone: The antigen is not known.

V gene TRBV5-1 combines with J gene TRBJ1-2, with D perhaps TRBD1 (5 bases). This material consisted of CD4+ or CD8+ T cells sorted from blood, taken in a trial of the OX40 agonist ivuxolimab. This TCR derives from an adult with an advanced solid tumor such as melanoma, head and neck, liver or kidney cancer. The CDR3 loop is CASSPGTPDGYTF. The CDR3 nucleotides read TGCGCCAGCAGCCCCGGGACTCCGGACGGCTACACCTTC.